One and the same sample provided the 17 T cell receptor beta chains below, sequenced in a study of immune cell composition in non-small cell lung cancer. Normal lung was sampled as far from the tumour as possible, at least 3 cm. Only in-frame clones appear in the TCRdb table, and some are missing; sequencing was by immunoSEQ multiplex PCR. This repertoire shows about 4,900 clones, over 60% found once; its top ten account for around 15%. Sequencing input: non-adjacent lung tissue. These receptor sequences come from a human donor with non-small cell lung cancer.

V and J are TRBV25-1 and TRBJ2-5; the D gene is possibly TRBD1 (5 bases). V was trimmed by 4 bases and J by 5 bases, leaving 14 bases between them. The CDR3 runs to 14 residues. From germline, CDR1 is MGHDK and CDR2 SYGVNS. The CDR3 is CASSAEGVMETQYF. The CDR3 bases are TGTGCCAGCAGTGCTGAAGGGGTGATGGAGACCCAGTACTTC.

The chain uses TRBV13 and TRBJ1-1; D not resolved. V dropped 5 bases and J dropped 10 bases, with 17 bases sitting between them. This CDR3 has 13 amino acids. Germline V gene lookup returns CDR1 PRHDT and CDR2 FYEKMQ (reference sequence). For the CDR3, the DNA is TGTGCCAGCAGCCCCCAAAAGGCGAGGGTAGCTTTCTTT. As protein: CASSPQKARVAFF.

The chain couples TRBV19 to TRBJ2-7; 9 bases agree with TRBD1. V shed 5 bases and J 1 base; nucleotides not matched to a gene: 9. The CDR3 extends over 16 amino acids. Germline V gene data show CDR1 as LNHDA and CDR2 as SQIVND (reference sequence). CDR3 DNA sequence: TGTGCCAGTAGTCCCTTGGGGACAGGGATGTCCTACGAGCAGTACTTC. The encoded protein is CASSPLGTGMSYEQYF.

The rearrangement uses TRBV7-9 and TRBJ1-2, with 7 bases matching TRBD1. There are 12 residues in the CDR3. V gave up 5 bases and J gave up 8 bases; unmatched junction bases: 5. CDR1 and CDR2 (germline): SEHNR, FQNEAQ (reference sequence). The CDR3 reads CASSATGNGYTF. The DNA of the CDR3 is TGTGCCAGCAGCGCGACAGGGAACGGCTACACCTTC.

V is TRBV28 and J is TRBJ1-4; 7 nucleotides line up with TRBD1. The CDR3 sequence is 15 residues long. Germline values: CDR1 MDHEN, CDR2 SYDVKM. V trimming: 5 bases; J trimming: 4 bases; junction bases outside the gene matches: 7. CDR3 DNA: TGTGCCAGCAGTCCGACCGGGACAGTTAATGAAAAACTGTTTTTT. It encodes CASSPTGTVNEKLFF.

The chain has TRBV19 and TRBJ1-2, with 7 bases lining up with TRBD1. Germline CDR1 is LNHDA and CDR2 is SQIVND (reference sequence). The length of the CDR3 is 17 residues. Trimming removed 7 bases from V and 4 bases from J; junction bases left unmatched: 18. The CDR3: CASTPQTGWTRIYGYTF. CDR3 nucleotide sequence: TGTGCCAGTACCCCCCAGACAGGGTGGACGAGAATCTATGGCTACACCTTC.

CDR3 DNA sequence: TGTGCCAGCAGCGACTCTAGCGGGAGGGCCAGGAATGAGCAGTTCTTC. Its translation: CASSDSSGRARNEQFF. V usage is TRBV9 and J usage is TRBJ2-1, with 12 bases aligning to TRBD2. CDR1 is SGDLS, CDR2 YYNGEE, per germline. Unmatched junction bases numbered 8, after V lost 3 bases and J lost 7 bases. The CDR3 contains 16 residues.

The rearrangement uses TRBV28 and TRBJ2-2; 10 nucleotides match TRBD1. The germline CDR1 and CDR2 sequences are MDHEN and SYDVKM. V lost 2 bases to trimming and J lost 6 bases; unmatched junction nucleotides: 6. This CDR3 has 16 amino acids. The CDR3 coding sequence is TGTGCCAGCAGTTTACCGGGACAGGGGTATCCCGGGGAGCTGTTTTTT. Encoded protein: CASSLPGQGYPGELFF.

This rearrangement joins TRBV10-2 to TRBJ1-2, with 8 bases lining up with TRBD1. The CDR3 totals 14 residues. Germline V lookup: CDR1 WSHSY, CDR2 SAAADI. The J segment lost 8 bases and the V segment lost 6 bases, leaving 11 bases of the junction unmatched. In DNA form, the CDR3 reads TGCGCCAGCAGCCCTAGACAGGGGCTAATCGGCTACACCTTC. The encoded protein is CASSPRQGLIGYTF.

The CDR3 DNA is TGCGCCAGCAGCCGAGGACTAGCGGGAGTCAGCAATGAGCAGTTCTTC. It encodes CASSRGLAGVSNEQFF. The rearrangement uses TRBV4-1 and TRBJ2-1; 13 nucleotides align to TRBD2. This CDR3 contains 16 residues. V gave up 4 bases and J gave up 6 bases; unmatched junction bases: 6. Per the germline V gene, CDR1 is MGHRA and CDR2 is YSYEKL.

CDR3 loop: CASSPLRDRVPRQPQHF. CDR3 in DNA: TGTGCCAGCTCACCACTACGAGACAGGGTCCCCCGTCAGCCCCAGCATTTT. The genes are TRBV18 and TRBJ1-5; 7 positions agree with TRBD1. CDR3 length: 17 amino acids. The germline V gene has CDR1 KGHSH and CDR2 LQKENI. V was pared by 1 base and J by 6 bases, with 12 bases of the junction left unmatched.

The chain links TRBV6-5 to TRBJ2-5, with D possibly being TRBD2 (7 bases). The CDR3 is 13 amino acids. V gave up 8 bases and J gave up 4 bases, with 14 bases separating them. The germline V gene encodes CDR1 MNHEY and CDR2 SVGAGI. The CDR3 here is CASSPGGSETQYF. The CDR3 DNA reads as TGTGCCAGCTCCCCGGGGGGCTCAGAGACCCAGTACTTC.

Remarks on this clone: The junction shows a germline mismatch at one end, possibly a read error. The CDR3 here is CSPYITSGGVF. The CDR3 DNA sequence: TGCAGTCCCTATATTACTAGCGGGGGGGTCTTC. The chain uses TRBV20-1 and TRBJ2-1; 13 nucleotides line up with TRBD2. The CDR3 runs to 11 residues. Per the germline V gene, CDR1 is DFQATT and CDR2 is SNEGSKA (reference sequence).

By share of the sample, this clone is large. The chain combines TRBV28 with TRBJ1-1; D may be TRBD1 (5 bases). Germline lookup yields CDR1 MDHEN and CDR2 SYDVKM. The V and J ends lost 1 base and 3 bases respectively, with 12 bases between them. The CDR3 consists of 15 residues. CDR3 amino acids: CASSLYVWGDTEAFF. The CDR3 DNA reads TGTGCCAGCAGTTTATATGTCTGGGGGGACACTGAAGCTTTCTTT.

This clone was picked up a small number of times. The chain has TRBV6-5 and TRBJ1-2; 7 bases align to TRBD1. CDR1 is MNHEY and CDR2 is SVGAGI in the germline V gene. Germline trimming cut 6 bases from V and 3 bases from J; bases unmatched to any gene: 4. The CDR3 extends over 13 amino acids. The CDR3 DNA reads TGTGCCAGCAGGGGAACAGGGGACTATGGCTACACCTTC. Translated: CASRGTGDYGYTF.

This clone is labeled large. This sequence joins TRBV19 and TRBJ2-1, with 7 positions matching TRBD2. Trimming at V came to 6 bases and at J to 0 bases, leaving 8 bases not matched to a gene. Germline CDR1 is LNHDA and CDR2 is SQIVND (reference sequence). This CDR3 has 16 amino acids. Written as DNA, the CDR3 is TGTGCCAGTAGGTCGACTAGCTACTCCTCCTACAATGAGCAGTTCTTC. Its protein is CASRSTSYSSYNEQFF.

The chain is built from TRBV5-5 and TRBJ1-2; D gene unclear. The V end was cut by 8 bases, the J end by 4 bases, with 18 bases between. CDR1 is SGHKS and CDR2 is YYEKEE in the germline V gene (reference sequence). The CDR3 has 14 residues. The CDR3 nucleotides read TGTGCCAGACAGATGTCTCGCAAGACCTATGGCTACACCTTC. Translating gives CARQMSRKTYGYTF. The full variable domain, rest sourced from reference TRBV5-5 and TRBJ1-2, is DAGVTQSPTHLIKTRGQQVTLRCSPISGHKSVSWYQQVLGQGPQFIFQYYEKEERGRGNFPDRFSARQFPNYSSELNVNALLLGDSALYLCARQMSRKTYGYTFGSGTRLTVV.